Sequencing of this T cell receptor (beta chain) was carried out in a study of tumor-infiltrating lymphocytes in primary liver carcinoma. Looking at the study overall: Participating patients were men and women between 30 and 69 years old. Study findings and constraints: Samples were bulk unsorted, so CD4+ and CD8+ repertoires were not compared. Tumor-blood pairs (like tumor-adjacent pairs) overlapped less than tumor region pairs did.

Reverse transcription of roughly 480 ng total RNA with a constant-region primer produced TCR beta cDNA. Modified slightly, ARM-PCR produced TCR beta libraries over three nested multiplex PCR rounds. Running around 10 cycles apiece, the first two PCR rounds relied on TRBV1-TRBV30 forward primers together with a C-beta reverse primer. TCRdb reprocessed the multiplex PCR reads via MiXCR and lists one record per CDR3 protein. The sample has about 180,000 distinct CDR3 sequences, 50% to 75% seen once. As regards this clonotype: As yet, its antigen is unknown. A junction boundary mismatches the germline segment, possibly from a read error.

Germline DNA was extracted alongside blood RNA, which was obtained from unsorted whole blood. This CDR3 region has 16 residues. Germline V gives CDR1 SGHAT, CDR2 FQNNGV. The genes are TRBV11-2 and TRBJ2-3, with unresolved D. Source material: peripheral blood. This receptor was identified in a man in his forties or fifties with primary liver carcinoma and hepatitis B virus infection. CDR3 DNA: TGTGTCAGCAGTCTTCTACAGAGTGTGAGAACAGATACGCAGTATTTT. This gives the protein CVSSLLQSVRTDTQYF.